These 17 T cell receptor beta chains were sequenced from one sample in a study of blood T cell repertoires in COVID-19. Repertoires were generated with immunoSEQ multiplex PCR, while TCRdb's copy carries only in-frame clones and drops some. The sample lists some 260,000 clones, approximately 79% occurring once. The sequenced material came from peripheral blood. The source of these receptors is a woman aged 80 or over with active or convalescent COVID-19.

The V gene is TRBV30, the J gene TRBJ2-3; 8 bases are a match to TRBD2. Germline V gene sequence: CDR1 GTSNPN, CDR2 SVGIG (reference sequence). This CDR3 is 15 amino acids long. Trimming took 0 bases from V and 0 from J; bases not matched to a gene: 2. CDR3 amino acids: CAWSVGGRSTDTQYF. In nucleotides, the CDR3 is TGTGCCTGGAGTGTAGGCGGGAGGAGCACAGATACGCAGTATTTT.

The gene calls are TRBV3-1 (or the pseudogene TRBV3-2) and TRBJ1-2, with 11 bases matching TRBD1. The J segment lost 5 bases and the V segment lost 4 bases, leaving 9 bases of the junction unmatched. Germline V gene lookup returns CDR1 LGHDT and CDR2 YNNKEL (reference sequence). The CDR3 has 16 amino acids. The CDR3 here is CASSPEGQGARYGYTF. As DNA, the CDR3 is TGTGCCAGCAGCCCGGAAGGACAGGGGGCTAGATATGGCTACACCTTC.

This clone was seen just once. The chain joins TRBV6-5 to TRBJ1-2; 7 nucleotides agree with TRBD1. The germline V gene encodes CDR1 MNHEY and CDR2 SVGAGI. Trimming removed 2 bases from V and 5 bases from J; junction bases left unmatched: 2. This CDR3 region has 13 residues. CDR3 protein: CASSYGTEYGYTF. The CDR3 nucleotides read TGTGCCAGCAGTTACGGGACAGAGTATGGCTACACCTTC.

This chain connects TRBV4-1 to TRBJ2-5; tentative D call: TRBD2 (5 bases). Germline V CDR1 and CDR2: MGHRA, YSYEKL. V was pared by 7 bases and J by 7 bases, with 25 bases between. CDR3 length: 16 amino acids. CDR3 protein: CASTVPRGTSFGTQYF. Written as DNA, the CDR3 is TGCGCCAGCACAGTACCCCGGGGAACGAGTTTTGGGACCCAGTACTTC.

V usage is TRBV19 and J usage is TRBJ2-1; 8 bases agree with TRBD1. This CDR3 spans 14 amino acids. V gave up 2 bases and J gave up 6 bases; unmatched junction bases: 3. The germline V gene encodes CDR1 LNHDA and CDR2 SQIVND (reference sequence). CDR3 loop: CASSIQGAINEQFF. The DNA for the CDR3 is TGTGCCAGTAGTATACAGGGGGCAATCAATGAGCAGTTCTTC.

The chain links TRBV20-1 to TRBJ1-2; 7 bases agree with TRBD1. The CDR3 is 16 amino acids. Trimming at V came to 3 bases and at J to 0 bases, leaving 10 bases not matched to a gene. Germline V gives CDR1 DFQATT, CDR2 SNEGSKA (reference sequence). The CDR3 spells CSASRTGHTANYGYTF. The CDR3 DNA reads TGCAGTGCTAGTCGGACAGGACATACAGCTAACTATGGCTACACCTTC.

V usage is TRBV5-6 and J usage is TRBJ2-3, with 7 bases that match TRBD1. The J segment lost 2 bases and the V segment lost 5 bases, leaving 5 bases of the junction unmatched. The germline V gene encodes CDR1 SGHDT and CDR2 YYEEEE. The CDR3 consists of 14 residues. The CDR3 nucleotides read TGTGCCAGCAGTAAGACAGGGTACACAGATACGCAGTATTTT. Encoded protein: CASSKTGYTDTQYF.

V is TRBV21-1 and J is TRBJ1-5; TRBD1 was called by the table and not checked on the DNA. TRBV21-1 is noted as a pseudogene. This CDR3 is built from 18 residues. The CDR3 here is CASSGPEGGVYSNQPQHF. The CDR3 DNA reads as TGTGCCAGCAGCGGCCCGGAAGGGGGAGTCTATAGCAATCAGCCCCAGCATTTT.

The J gene is TRBJ2-7, the V gene TRBV5-1; D unclear. The V gene lost 0 bases and the J gene lost 6 bases, with 16 bases spanning the gap. The germline V gene has CDR1 SGHRS and CDR2 YFSETQ. This CDR3 has 15 residues. The CDR3 spells CASSLGAFTAPEQYF. In DNA form, the CDR3 reads TGCGCCAGCAGCTTGGGGGCCTTTACCGCCCCCGAGCAGTACTTC. The complete variable domain, with remaining parts taken from reference TRBV5-1 and TRBJ2-7, reads KAGVTQTPRYLIKTRGQQVTLSCSPISGHRSVSWYQQTPGQGLQFLFEYFSETQRNKGNFPGRFSGRQFSNSRSEMNVSTLELGDSALYLCASSLGAFTAPEQYFGPGTRLTVT.

V usage is TRBV10-1 and J usage is TRBJ2-2; 7 nucleotides line up with TRBD2. Germline CDR1 WNHNN, CDR2 SYGVQD (reference sequence). The junction had 12 bases not matched to a gene; V was cut back by 10 bases and J by 7 bases. The length of the CDR3 is 14 residues. For the CDR3, the DNA is TGCGCCACTTCAATCCGGGAGGTCGGCGGGGAGCTGTTTTTT. Protein product: CATSIREVGGELFF.

The chain is built from TRBV4-2 and TRBJ1-1; 7 nucleotides agree with TRBD1. Per the germline V gene, CDR1 is LGHNA and CDR2 is YNFKEQ. The CDR3 has 13 residues. Trimming removed 2 bases from V and 11 bases from J; junction bases left unmatched: 8. The CDR3 DNA follows: TGTGCCAGCAGCCAACCTGGACAGGAGGGGGCTTTCTTT. Its translation is CASSQPGQEGAFF.

This clone was picked up one time. The chain is built from TRBV27 and TRBJ1-1; D perhaps matches TRBD1 (6 bases). Trimming left V 7 bases short and J 2 bases short, with 17 bases between. The CDR3 spans 15 residues. The germline CDR1 and CDR2 sequences are MNHEY and SMNVEV (reference sequence). The CDR3: CASKPSGGLNTEAFF. CDR3 DNA: TGTGCCAGCAAACCCAGCGGGGGGCTAAACACTGAAGCTTTCTTT.

The count of this clone is one. The chain combines TRBV28 with TRBJ2-2; no definite D call. Germline CDR1 reads MDHEN; CDR2 reads SYDVKM. This CDR3 has 16 residues. The V end lost 1 base, the J end lost 0 bases, and 9 bases lay between the germline ends. CDR3 loop: CASSLSFYTNTGELFF. The CDR3 coding sequence is TGTGCCAGCAGTTTATCTTTCTATACGAACACCGGGGAGCTGTTTTTT.

The rearrangement joins TRBV10-1 to TRBJ2-3, with D possibly TRBD2 on 5 matching bases. Trimming stripped 7 bases from V and 3 bases from J, with 11 bases between. CDR1 is WNHNN and CDR2 is SYGVQD in the germline V gene (reference sequence). This CDR3 spans 13 amino acids. The CDR3 sequence: CASNKRETDTQYF. CDR3 nucleotides: TGCGCCAGCAATAAGAGGGAGACAGATACGCAGTATTTT.

The V gene is TRBV28, the J gene TRBJ1-4, with D tentatively TRBD1 (5 bases). Germline V gene data show CDR1 as MDHEN and CDR2 as SYDVKM. The CDR3 sequence is 16 residues long. The V end was cut by 5 bases, the J end by 2 bases, with 15 bases between. CDR3 amino acids: CASSVPGSATNEKLFF. In DNA, the CDR3 is TGTGCCAGCAGTGTCCCAGGGTCGGCTACTAATGAAAAACTGTTTTTT.

The chain recombines TRBV29-1 with TRBJ2-5; weak D call: TRBD2 (6 bases). V dropped 7 bases and J dropped 2 bases, with 14 bases sitting between them. From germline, CDR1 is SQVTM and CDR2 ANQGSEA. This CDR3 is 13 amino acids long. CDR3 nucleotide sequence: TGCAGCGGGAGGAGGGGTCGTCAAGAGACCCAGTACTTC. This translates into CSGRRGRQETQYF.

The chain joins TRBV3-1 (or the pseudogene TRBV3-2) to TRBJ2-3, with TRBD2 identical over 11 bases. With 4 bases clipped from V and 3 bases from J, the junction kept 9 bases outside the gene matches. Looked up from germline, CDR1 is LGHDT and CDR2 is YNNKEL (reference sequence). This CDR3 has 17 residues. CDR3 residues: CASSPLAGGSGTDTQYF. In DNA, the CDR3 is TGTGCCAGCAGCCCTCTAGCGGGAGGTTCGGGAACAGATACGCAGTATTTT.